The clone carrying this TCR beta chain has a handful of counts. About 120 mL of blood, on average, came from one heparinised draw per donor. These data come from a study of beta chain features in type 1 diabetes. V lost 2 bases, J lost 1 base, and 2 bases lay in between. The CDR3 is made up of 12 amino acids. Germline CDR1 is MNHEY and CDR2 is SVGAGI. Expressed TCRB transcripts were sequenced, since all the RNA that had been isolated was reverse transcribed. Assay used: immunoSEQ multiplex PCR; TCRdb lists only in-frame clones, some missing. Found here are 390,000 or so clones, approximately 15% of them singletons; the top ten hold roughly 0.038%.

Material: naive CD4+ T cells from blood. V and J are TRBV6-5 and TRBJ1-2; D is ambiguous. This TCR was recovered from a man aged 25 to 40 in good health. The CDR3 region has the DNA TGTGCCAGCAGTTACCGTAACTATGGCTACACCTTC. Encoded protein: CASSYRNYGYTF.